Presented here are 12 T cell receptor beta chains from one specimen sequenced in a study of control samples from healthy donors and cancer patients. Some clones are missing from TCRdb's copy, which holds only in-frame ones; the method was immunoSEQ multiplex PCR. The sample records about 130,000 clones, 80% to 95% being singletons. The sample was blood. These receptors were obtained from a man in his forties in good health.

The rearrangement joins TRBV28 to TRBJ1-5; D is possibly TRBD1 (6 bases). The CDR3 is made up of 15 amino acids. Germline V CDR1 and CDR2: MDHEN, SYDVKM. The ends were cut back, 8 bases at V and 4 bases at J, with 18 bases in the middle. The CDR3 DNA sequence: TGTGCCAGCCGACTCGGGGGGGCACGTAATCAGCCCCAGCATTTT. As protein: CASRLGGARNQPQHF. The whole variable domain, remainder taken from reference TRBV28 and TRBJ1-5, is DVKVTQSSRYLVKRTGEKVFLECVQDMDHENMFWYRQDPGLGLRLIYFSYDVKMKEKGDIPEGYSVSREKKERFSLILESASTNQTSMYLCASRLGGARNQPQHFGDGTRLSIL.

J is TRBJ2-1 and V is TRBV11-1, with 12 positions matching TRBD2. The J segment lost 4 bases and the V segment lost 5 bases, leaving 6 bases of the junction unmatched. This CDR3 is built from 16 residues. CDR1 and CDR2 from the germline V gene are SGHAT and FQDESV (reference sequence). CDR3 amino acids: CASSLRGLAGYNEQFF. The DNA of the CDR3 is TGTGCCAGCAGCCTTCGCGGACTAGCGGGGTACAATGAGCAGTTCTTC.

This chain links TRBV2 with TRBJ2-7, with no clear D. The CDR3 has 10 residues. The germline gives CDR1 SNHLY, CDR2 FYNNEI. The V end lost 5 bases, the J end lost 6 bases, and 5 bases lay between the germline ends. For the CDR3, the DNA is TGTGCCAGCAGTTGGGGCGAGCAGTACTTC. This encodes CASSWGEQYF.

V is TRBV5-4 and J is TRBJ2-3; the match to TRBD2 covers 11 bases. The V gene end was trimmed by 4 bases and the J gene end by 3 bases; junction bases not matched to a gene: 4. The CDR3 length is 15 residues. The germline V gene has CDR1 SGHNT and CDR2 YYREEE (reference sequence). The CDR3 reads CASSPRLAGTDTQYF. The DNA of the CDR3 is TGTGCCAGCAGCCCAAGACTAGCGGGGACAGATACGCAGTATTTT. Full variable domain (outside the CDR3, taken from reference TRBV5-4 and TRBJ2-3): ETGVTQSPTHLIKTRGQQVTLRCSSQSGHNTVSWYQQALGQGPQFIFQYYREEENGRGNFPPRFSGLQFPNYSSELNVNALELDDSALYLCASSPRLAGTDTQYFGPGTRLTVL.

The chain is built from TRBV19 and TRBJ2-1, with a possible D match to TRBD2 (6 bases). This CDR3 is 12 amino acids long. Germline CDR1 reads LNHDA; CDR2 reads SQIVND (reference sequence). V shed 8 bases and J shed 12 bases, with 17 bases lying between them. This CDR3 is CASGSEGLRQFF. CDR3 nucleotides: TGTGCCAGTGGATCGGAGGGGTTACGGCAGTTCTTC.

The genes are TRBV3-1 (or the pseudogene TRBV3-2) and TRBJ2-2, with D perhaps matching TRBD1 or TRBD2 (6 bases each). The CDR3 has 16 amino acids. Germline-derived CDR1 and CDR2 are LGHDT and YNNKEL (reference sequence). V lost 1 base, J lost 4 bases, and 13 bases lay in between. CDR3 in amino acids: CASSQVYWGATGELFF. As DNA, the CDR3 is TGTGCCAGCAGCCAAGTATATTGGGGGGCCACCGGGGAGCTGTTTTTT.

The V call is TRBV6-5, the J call TRBJ1-2, with TRBD1 as a possible D gene (5 bases). The V gene's germline CDR1 is MNHEY and CDR2 SVGAGI. This CDR3 is 14 amino acids long. V was trimmed by 7 bases and J by 5 bases, leaving 17 bases between them. As DNA, the CDR3 is TGTGCCAGCAAGCGGAGGGGTCGGGATTATGGCTACACCTTC. Amino acids: CASKRRGRDYGYTF.

This clone was detected once. V usage is TRBV30 and J usage is TRBJ1-2; 10 bases are a match to TRBD1. The CDR3 is 15 residues long. The germline gives CDR1 GTSNPN, CDR2 SVGIG (reference sequence). Unmatched junction bases numbered 9, after V lost 0 bases and J lost 8 bases. The CDR3, as DNA: TGTGCCTGGAGTGTACTCGGGACAGGGGCGGAGGGCTACACCTTC. Residues: CAWSVLGTGAEGYTF.

The chain uses TRBV9 and TRBJ1-5; the D gene is possibly TRBD1 (5 bases). V lost 3 bases and J 7 bases, leaving 17 bases between the germline ends. This CDR3 spans 15 amino acids. Germline lookup yields CDR1 SGDLS and CDR2 YYNGEE. CDR3 amino acids: CASSEGRGGGQPQHF. In DNA, the CDR3 is TGTGCCAGCAGCGAGGGCCGGGGGGGAGGCCAGCCCCAGCATTTT.

The CDR3 sequence is CASDSGNIYEQYF. CDR3 nucleotide sequence: TGTGCCAGCGACTCGGGAAACATCTACGAGCAGTACTTC. V and J are TRBV28 and TRBJ2-7, with TRBD2 as a possible D gene (5 bases). Germline loops: CDR1 MDHEN, CDR2 SYDVKM. CDR3 length equals 13 residues. Between the trimmed V and J ends, which lost 8 bases and 3 bases, there was a span of 14 bases.

The chain joins TRBV27 to TRBJ1-1, with D perhaps matching TRBD1 (6 bases). CDR3 length: 13 amino acids. Germline assignment: CDR1 MNHEY and CDR2 SMNVEV (reference sequence). The ends were cut back, 0 bases at V and 9 bases at J, with 11 bases in the middle. In DNA form, the CDR3 reads TGTGCCAGCAGTTTATCTGGTCAGGGGAAAGCTTTCTTT. Translating gives CASSLSGQGKAFF.

V usage is TRBV9 and J usage is TRBJ2-1, with a possible D match to TRBD2 (5 bases). The length of the CDR3 is 15 residues. The V end was cut by 4 bases, the J end by 0 bases, with 11 bases between. The germline CDR1 and CDR2 sequences are SGDLS and YYNGEE. The CDR3 DNA is TGTGCCAGCAGCCCCACCGGGGTCTCCTACAATGAGCAGTTCTTC. Translated, it gives CASSPTGVSYNEQFF.